A single sample gave rise to the 17 T cell receptor beta chains below, sequenced in a study of graft-versus-host responses after intestinal transplantation. Assay used: immunoSEQ multiplex PCR; TCRdb lists only in-frame clones, some missing. This sample has about 9,800 clones, with more than 75% found just once. The sequences come from PBMCs, collected roughly 43 days after intestinal transplant. These receptors were taken from a human patient who received an intestinal transplant, so some T cells may come from the graft donor.

On this clone: Germline and junction disagree at one end, which may indicate a read error. The V and J genes are TRBV11-2 and TRBJ2-4, with D hard to call. Germline V CDR1 and CDR2: SGHAT, FQNNGV. The CDR3 is made up of 14 amino acids. This chain's CDR3 is CASSLEIAKNIQYF. CDR3 in DNA: TGTGCCAGCAGCCTAGAGATAGCCAAAAACATTCAGTACTTC.

CDR3 coding DNA: TGTGCCAGCAGTCTTATAGCGGGTTGGGAGACCCAGTACTTC. Its translation: CASSLIAGWETQYF. The chain is built from TRBV2 and TRBJ2-5, with 7 bases identical to TRBD2. Germline V CDR1 and CDR2: SNHLY, FYNNEI. V shed 5 bases and J 5 bases; nucleotides not matched to a gene: 8. The CDR3 consists of 14 residues.

Comments on this clone: Relative to the germline gene, one junction end is altered; a read error may explain this. The CDR3 DNA reads TGTGCCAGCAGCTTAGACTCTTCCTGCAATGAGCAGTTCTTC. Amino acid sequence: CASSLDSSCNEQFF. The chain combines TRBV7-3 with TRBJ2-1; D remains unclear. Germline loops: CDR1 SGHTA, CDR2 FQGTGA. This CDR3 is built from 14 residues.

The rearrangement uses TRBV6-1 and TRBJ1-3; D unresolved. Trimming left V 5 bases short and J 4 bases short, with 15 bases between. The CDR3 is made up of 15 amino acids. Germline V gene data show CDR1 as MNHNS and CDR2 as SASEGT. CDR3 DNA sequence: TGTGCCAGCAGTTTACAGAGGGAAGGAGGAAACACCATATATTTT. It codes for CASSLQREGGNTIYF.

The rearrangement joins TRBV15 to TRBJ2-4; D is unresolved. Looked up from germline, CDR1 is LNHNV and CDR2 is YYDKDF (reference sequence). With 9 bases removed from V and 5 bases from J, the gap between germline ends came to 20 bases. CDR3 length: 15 amino acids. CDR3 protein: CATYSSFGVENIQYF. The CDR3 DNA is TGTGCCACTTACTCCAGTTTCGGCGTAGAAAACATTCAGTACTTC.

This chain links TRBV18 with TRBJ2-5, with TRBD1 matching 8 bases. The CDR3 sequence is 15 residues long. Per the germline V gene, CDR1 is KGHSH and CDR2 is LQKENI. Trimming cost V 2 bases and J 6 bases; bases outside gene matches: 8. CDR3 sequence: CASSPSGQGAQTQYF. CDR3 DNA: TGTGCCAGCTCACCATCCGGACAGGGTGCGCAGACCCAGTACTTC.

This clone was seen only a few times. The CDR3 DNA is TGTGCCAGCAGTGACTCAGGTTCACCCCTCCACTTT. Translated: CASSDSGSPLHF. The gene calls are TRBV2 and TRBJ1-6, with no clear D. Germline CDR1 reads SNHLY; CDR2 reads FYNNEI. This CDR3 is 12 amino acids long. V shed 3 bases and J shed 9 bases, with 6 bases lying between them. Together with reference TRBV2 and TRBJ1-6, the CDR3 gives the full variable domain: EPEVTQTPSHQVTQMGQEVILRCVPISNHLYFYWYRQILGQKVEFLVSFYNNEISEKSEIFDDQFSVERPDGSNFTLKIRSTKLEDSAMYFCASSDSGSPLHFGNGTRLTVT.

The chain recombines TRBV6-5 with TRBJ2-7; 11 positions agree with TRBD2. Trimming removed 10 bases from V and 4 bases from J; junction bases left unmatched: 6. CDR3 length equals 13 residues. Germline-derived CDR1 and CDR2 are MNHEY and SVGAGI. As DNA, the CDR3 is TGTGCCACCTCACTAGCGGGGGAGTACGAGCAGTACTTC. It encodes CATSLAGEYEQYF.

J is TRBJ2-1 and V is TRBV9, with 11 bases lining up with TRBD2. Trimming took 5 bases from V and 7 from J; bases not matched to a gene: 17. The CDR3 extends over 18 amino acids. The germline V gene encodes CDR1 SGDLS and CDR2 YYNGEE. The CDR3, as DNA: TGTGCCAGCAGTAGTCCAGGGGTGGCTAGCGGGAGGTGGAATGAGCAGTTCTTC. Its translation is CASSSPGVASGRWNEQFF.

This chain's CDR3 is CASSIAPPAFVGSLSGANVLTF. The DNA of the CDR3 is TGTGCCAGTAGTATCGCCCCTCCCGCCTTTGTGGGGTCTCTCTCTGGGGCCAACGTCCTGACTTTC. The chain uses TRBV19 and TRBJ2-6; D gene unclear. Trimming removed 3 bases from V and 0 bases from J, with 27 bases in between. Germline loops: CDR1 LNHDA, CDR2 SQIVND (reference sequence). The CDR3 runs to 22 residues.

The rearrangement joins TRBV29-1 to TRBJ2-1; 11 bases agree with TRBD2. The V gene's germline CDR1 is SQVTM and CDR2 ANQGSEA. CDR3 size: 19 residues. V was pared by 0 bases and J by 8 bases, with 18 bases of the junction left unmatched. Here the CDR3 reads CSVEDLIAGGPIVGDEQFF. The CDR3, as DNA: TGCAGCGTTGAAGATTTGATAGCGGGGGGGCCTATTGTTGGCGATGAGCAGTTCTTC.

The rearrangement joins TRBV30 to TRBJ2-6, with 7 bases aligning to TRBD1. The end of the DNA fits TRBJ2-7 better, so the J call may be wrong. CDR1 GTSNPN and CDR2 SVGIG come from the germline V gene (reference sequence). The CDR3 spans 12 residues. CDR3 sequence reads: CAWQGVGYEQYF. The CDR3 DNA is TGTGCCTGGCAGGGGGTAGGCTACGAGCAGTACTTC.

The chain recombines TRBV6-1 with TRBJ2-7, with D tentatively TRBD2 (5 bases). Trimming removed 0 bases from V and 0 bases from J, with 18 bases in between. Germline V gene sequence: CDR1 MNHNS, CDR2 SASEGT. The length of the CDR3 is 18 residues. Written as DNA, the CDR3 is TGTGCCAGCAGTGAAGCGCGGGTCGGACTTCCTATCTCCTACGAGCAGTACTTC. Its protein product is CASSEARVGLPISYEQYF.

This rearrangement joins TRBV5-4 to TRBJ1-2, with a tentative D call TRBD1 (6 bases). Germline lookup yields CDR1 SGHNT and CDR2 YYREEE (reference sequence). This CDR3 has 12 residues. V dropped 3 bases and J dropped 7 bases, with 10 bases sitting between them. Here the CDR3 DNA reads TGTGCCAGCAGCTCAGGAGGGGGTGGCTACACCTTC. Translating it yields CASSSGGGGYTF. The whole variable domain, filled in from reference TRBV5-4 and TRBJ1-2, reads ETGVTQSPTHLIKTRGQQVTLRCSSQSGHNTVSWYQQALGQGPQFIFQYYREEENGRGNFPPRFSGLQFPNYSSELNVNALELDDSALYLCASSSGGGGYTFGSGTRLTVV.

This chain links TRBV4-1 with TRBJ2-7, with TRBD1 identical over 8 bases. The CDR3 runs to 15 residues. Germline values: CDR1 MGHRA, CDR2 YSYEKL. V lost 1 base, J lost 2 bases, and 4 bases stayed unmatched. The CDR3 nucleotides are TGCGCCAGCAGCCAAGTAGACAGGGGAGCCTACGAGCAGTACTTC. Translated, it gives CASSQVDRGAYEQYF.

V usage is TRBV7-9 and J usage is TRBJ2-1, with 11 nucleotides matching TRBD2. V was pared by 1 base and J by 10 bases, with 9 bases of the junction left unmatched. The germline gives CDR1 SEHNR, CDR2 FQNEAQ (reference sequence). CDR3 length: 16 residues. Written as DNA, the CDR3 is TGTGCCAGCAGCTTAGGCACTAGCGGGAGCATGAGCGAGCAGTTCTTC. Translating gives CASSLGTSGSMSEQFF.

This chain joins TRBV18 and TRBJ2-2, with D maybe TRBD2 (5 bases). The CDR3 spans 16 residues. Trimming cost V 6 bases and J 0 bases, with 14 bases left between them. CDR1 KGHSH and CDR2 LQKENI come from the germline V gene. Here the CDR3 DNA reads TGTGCCAGCTCGCTTGGACTTTCCGCGAACACCGGGGAGCTGTTTTTT. Its protein product is CASSLGLSANTGELFF.